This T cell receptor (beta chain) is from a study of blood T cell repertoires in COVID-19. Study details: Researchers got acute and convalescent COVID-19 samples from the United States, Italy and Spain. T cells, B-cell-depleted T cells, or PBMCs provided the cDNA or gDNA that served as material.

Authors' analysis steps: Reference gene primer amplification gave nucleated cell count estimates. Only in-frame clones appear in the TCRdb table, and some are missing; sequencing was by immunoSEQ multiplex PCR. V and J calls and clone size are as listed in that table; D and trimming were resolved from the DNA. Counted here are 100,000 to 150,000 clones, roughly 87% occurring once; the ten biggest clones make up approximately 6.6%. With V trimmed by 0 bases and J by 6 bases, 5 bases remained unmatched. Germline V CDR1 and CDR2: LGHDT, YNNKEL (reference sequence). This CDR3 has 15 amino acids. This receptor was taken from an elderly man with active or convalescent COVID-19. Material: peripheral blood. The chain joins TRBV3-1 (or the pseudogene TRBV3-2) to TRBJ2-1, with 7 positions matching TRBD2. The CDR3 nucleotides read TGTGCCAGCAGCCAAGACCTAGCGGCGTCCAATGAGCAGTTCTTC. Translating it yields CASSQDLAASNEQFF.